The rows below give T cell receptor beta chains drawn from one sample of a study of T cell repertoires in cytomegalovirus infection. TCRdb recomputed calls from the reads with MiXCR, one row per CDR3 protein. The sample consists of just over 450,000 distinct CDR3 sequences, approximately 46% of them appearing once. Which antigens these TCRs recognize remains unknown. This specimen consisted of cultured PBMCs, obtained from culture after CMV antigen stimulation. All receptors come from a human donor in good health (CMV status not recorded). Some clones in this sample may be carry-over from other donors' samples. Each CDR3 is given with its conserved first and last residue. D genes are given only for firm matches. Some rows have no size entry. The others give once, few or many, or a class for an expanded clone.

clone_size,d_call,v_call,j_call,cdr3_nt,cdr3_aa
-,-,TRBV7-2,TRBJ2-7,TGTGCCAGCAGCTCCCTTTATTCGGGGGCAGGTACCTACGAGCAGTACTTC,CASSSLYSGAGTYEQYF
-,-,TRBV19,TRBJ2-3,TGTGCCAGTAGCGTGAAAATCACAGATACGCAGTATTTT,CASSVKITDTQYF
few,TRBD2,TRBV6-2/TRBV6-3,TRBJ2-5,TGTGCCAACCGACGGGGACTAGCGGGACCAAAGACCCAGTACTTC,CANRRGLAGPKTQYF
-,-,TRBV6-8,TRBJ2-1,TGTGCCAGCAGCGAACAGGATAGCTCCTACAATGAGCAGTTCTTC,CASSEQDSSYNEQFF
-,-,TRBV7-2,TRBJ2-1,TGTGCCAGCAGCTTAGGGCCGGTCTACAATGAGCAGTTCTTC,CASSLGPVYNEQFF
-,-,TRBV7-8,TRBJ1-2,TGTGCCAGCAGCTCCCGGCACTATGGCTACACCTTC,CASSSRHYGYTF
-,TRBD2,TRBV7-2,TRBJ2-3,TGTGCCAGCAGCTCAAGACTAGCGCGCACAGATACGCAGTATTTT,CASSSRLARTDTQYF
-,TRBD2,TRBV7-8,TRBJ2-3,TGTGCCAGCAGCTTAGACGGGACTAGCAAGGATACGCAGTATTTT,CASSLDGTSKDTQYF
-,-,TRBV7-8,TRBJ2-3,TGTGCCAGCAGCTCCCGGGGAGGAACTAGCACAGATACGCAGTATTTT,CASSSRGGTSTDTQYF
-,-,TRBV6-2/TRBV6-3,TRBJ1-5,TGTGCCAGCAGTTACCCCCTGGGGCCCCAGCATTTT,CASSYPLGPQHF
-,-,TRBV25-1,TRBJ1-3,TGTGCCAGCAGTCCTAGGGGGGGCCTTGGAAACACCATATATTTT,CASSPRGGLGNTIYF
-,TRBD1,TRBV6-5,TRBJ2-1,TGTGCCAGCAGTTACTCGACTACGGGACAGATCTACAATGAGCAGTTCTTC,CASSYSTTGQIYNEQFF
-,-,TRBV6-6,TRBJ2-1,TGTGCCAGCAGCATCGAGGGCTGGAATGAGCAGTTCTTC,CASSIEGWNEQFF
few,-,TRBV12-3/TRBV12-4,TRBJ2-1,TGTGCCAGCAGTTCCGGGCCCCAGAACAATGAGCAGTTCTTC,CASSSGPQNNEQFF
few,-,TRBV6-5,TRBJ2-7,TGTGCCAGCAGTTACACTATACAGGGTTACGAGCAGTACTTC,CASSYTIQGYEQYF
many,-,TRBV7-2,TRBJ2-7,TGTGCCAGCAGCCTAGGACACGTCGAGTACGAGCAGTACTTC,CASSLGHVEYEQYF
-,TRBD1,TRBV12-3/TRBV12-4,TRBJ1-2,TGTGCCAGCCGCCCGGGACAGGGAGCTGGCTACACCTTC,CASRPGQGAGYTF
few,-,TRBV7-6,TRBJ2-7,TGTGCCAGCAGCTTCCCAGGGGCGATGCAGTACTTC,CASSFPGAMQYF